These 16 T cell receptor beta chains originate from one sample sequenced in a study of sequential checkpoint blockade in melanoma. Treatment specified: randomized to nivolumab then ipilimumab (arm A) or the reverse (arm B). The assay was immunoSEQ multiplex PCR, and TCRdb's table has in-frame clones only and misses some. The table lists 10,000 to 15,000 clones, roughly a fifth of them singletons. This specimen consisted of tumor tissue (inferred from file names), obtained from a patient given nivolumab and ipilimumab in sequence. These receptors originate from a human donor with melanoma.

This clone was found many times. At one end the junction does not follow the germline gene, possibly because of a read error. The genes are TRBV12-5 and TRBJ1-2, with D possibly TRBD1 on 5 matching bases. The CDR3 extends over 12 amino acids. Germline CDR1 reads LGHNT; CDR2 reads FRNRAP. Written as DNA, the CDR3 is TGTGCCAGTGACGGGGGTGAGAATGGCTACACCTTC. It codes for CASDGGENGYTF.

This clone was recorded a few times. CDR3 sequence (DNA): TGTGCCAGCACTCAGACAGGGTTAAGGAACACTGAAGCTTTCTTT. It codes for CASTQTGLRNTEAFF. This chain connects TRBV6-8 to TRBJ1-1, with 7 nucleotides matching TRBD1. Germline V gene sequence: CDR1 MNHGY, CDR2 SAAAGT. The CDR3 runs 15 residues. The V and J ends lost 7 bases and 1 base, in that order; junction bases with no gene match: 9.

This clone has a count of ten or more. This chain links TRBV11-3 with TRBJ1-2; 7 bases fit TRBD1. This CDR3 spans 16 amino acids. J gave up 4 bases and V 5 bases, and 13 bases lay outside the gene matches. In germline, CDR1 is SGHNT, CDR2 YENEEA. The CDR3 reads CASSQGGLPSGYGYTF. In DNA form, the CDR3 reads TGTGCCAGCAGCCAAGGGGGCCTGCCCTCAGGCTATGGCTACACCTTC.

In this sample, this clone turned up a few times. The rearrangement uses TRBV27 and TRBJ1-2; TRBD1 aligns across 11 bases. The CDR3 extends over 15 amino acids. V shed 4 bases, J shed 1 base, and the junction held 2 bases outside the gene matches. The germline V gene encodes CDR1 MNHEY and CDR2 SMNVEV (reference sequence). As DNA, the CDR3 is TGTGCCAGCAGTTCGGACAGGGGGCGTAACTATGGCTACACCTTC. Translated: CASSSDRGRNYGYTF.

The genes are TRBV29-1 and TRBJ2-1; TRBD2 matches at 11 bases. Germline V lookup: CDR1 SQVTM, CDR2 ANQGSEA. The CDR3 has 14 amino acids. V was clipped by 6 bases and J by 7 bases; unmatched bases: 8. The CDR3 DNA is TGCAGCGTGCCAACTAGCGGGAGTGGGAATGAGCAGTTCTTC. Its translation: CSVPTSGSGNEQFF.

This rearrangement joins TRBV28 to TRBJ1-2, with a tentative D call TRBD1 (5 bases). The CDR3 extends over 12 amino acids. Germline CDR1 reads MDHEN; CDR2 reads SYDVKM. Trimming stripped 3 bases from V and 7 bases from J, with 9 bases between. The CDR3 region is CASSFQGRGYTF. The CDR3 DNA reads as TGTGCCAGCAGTTTTCAGGGTCGTGGCTACACCTTC.

The chain has TRBV6-8 and TRBJ1-2, with 9 bases identical to TRBD1. The CDR3 contains 13 residues. The germline gives CDR1 MNHGY, CDR2 SAAAGT. The ends lost 5 bases at V and 7 bases at J; junction bases unmatched: 5. The CDR3, as DNA: TGTGCCAGCAGTCCCGGACAGGGGTTTGGCTACACCTTC. Translated: CASSPGQGFGYTF.

Only a few counts were recorded for this clone. This chain connects TRBV9 to TRBJ1-2; 7 bases agree with TRBD1. Germline CDR1 reads SGDLS; CDR2 reads YYNGEE. CDR3 length equals 13 residues. The V and J ends lost 2 bases and 2 bases, in that order; junction bases with no gene match: 0. This chain's CDR3 is CASSVGQNYGYTF. The DNA of the CDR3 is TGTGCCAGCAGCGTGGGACAGAACTATGGCTACACCTTC.

The chain recombines TRBV11-3 with TRBJ2-3; 9 nucleotides match TRBD2. V lost 7 bases to trimming and J lost 6 bases; unmatched junction nucleotides: 11. CDR3 length: 15 amino acids. Germline assignment: CDR1 SGHNT and CDR2 YENEEA. The CDR3 reads CASTLSGGQGDTQYF. CDR3 in DNA: TGTGCCAGCACCCTAAGCGGGGGGCAGGGGGATACGCAGTATTTT.

Worth noting for this clone: An end of the junction does not agree with germline; a read error may underlie this. The rearrangement links TRBV12-5 to TRBJ1-5; weak D call: TRBD1 (6 bases). CDR1 LGHNT and CDR2 FRNRAP come from the germline V gene. CDR3 length: 14 residues. The CDR3 here is CASGGVYSNQPQHF. The CDR3 nucleotides are TGTGCCAGTGGGGGCGTTTATAGCAATCAGCCCCAGCATTTT.

The chain joins TRBV4-1 to TRBJ1-2; D is unclear. Germline lookup yields CDR1 MGHRA and CDR2 YSYEKL. Trimming pared 1 base from V and 0 bases from J, leaving 9 bases between. This CDR3 is 15 amino acids long. CDR3 sequence: CASSQAAIANYGYTF. Written as DNA, the CDR3 is TGCGCCAGCAGCCAAGCGGCCATCGCTAACTATGGCTACACCTTC.

This chain links TRBV7-6 with TRBJ2-3; D remains ambiguous. CDR1 is SGHVS, CDR2 FNYEAQ, per germline. V lost 1 base to trimming and J lost 6 bases, with 11 bases between them. CDR3 length: 14 residues. CDR3 nucleotides: TGTGCCAGCAGCTTAGAGGGTTTTGGGGATACGCAGTATTTT. Translating gives CASSLEGFGDTQYF. Using reference TRBV7-6 and TRBJ2-3 for the parts outside the CDR3, the full variable domain is GAGVSQSPRYKVTKRGQDVALRCDPISGHVSLYWYRQALGQGPEFLTYFNYEAQQDKSGLPNDRFSAERPEGSISTLTIQRTEQRDSAMYRCASSLEGFGDTQYFGPGTRLTVL.

The CDR3 sequence is CASSQDPRTVTGELFF. CDR3 coding DNA: TGTGCCAGCAGCCAAGATCCCCGGACAGTTACCGGGGAGCTGTTTTTT. The gene calls are TRBV14 and TRBJ2-2; possible D gene TRBD1, 6 bases. Germline V lookup: CDR1 SGHDN, CDR2 FVKESK. With 0 bases removed from V and 5 bases from J, the gap between germline ends came to 13 bases. The CDR3 extends over 16 amino acids.

This chain connects TRBV19 to TRBJ1-2; 8 bases map to TRBD1. This CDR3 spans 12 amino acids. The V and J ends lost 11 bases and 3 bases, in that order; junction bases with no gene match: 5. Germline V CDR1 and CDR2: LNHDA, SQIVND (reference sequence). The CDR3 sequence is CAGRGLDYGYTF. In DNA, the CDR3 is TGTGCCGGCAGGGGGCTCGACTATGGCTACACCTTC.

This clone was recorded at least ten times. V and J are TRBV9 and TRBJ2-3; possible D gene TRBD2, 6 bases. CDR3 size: 14 residues. Germline CDR1 reads SGDLS; CDR2 reads YYNGEE. V was pared by 3 bases and J by 0 bases, with 8 bases between. Here the CDR3 reads CASSASGSTDTQYF. In DNA, the CDR3 is TGTGCCAGCAGCGCGAGCGGGAGCACAGATACGCAGTATTTT.

The chain uses TRBV12-5 and TRBJ2-7; D ambiguous. CDR3 size: 14 residues. The germline CDR1 and CDR2 sequences are LGHNT and FRNRAP. The CDR3 DNA is TGTGCCAGCAAGGTTCGGCCGACGAGTGACGAGCAGTACTTC. Translated, it gives CASKVRPTSDEQYF.